This T cell receptor (beta chain) originates from a study of T and B cells in COVID-19 patients. General study points: Patients with COVID-19 reportedly showed strongly skewed T cell receptor beta variable and joining gene usage.

Multiplex PCR with BIOMED2 TRB-A/B primer pools amplified TRB rearrangements. MiXCR, run by TCRdb on the multiplex PCR reads, gives a single entry per CDR3 protein. The profile covers around 2,200 distinct CDR3 sequences, with 25% to 30% appearing a single time and around 36% taken by the ten largest. On this clonotype itself: The target antigen is unknown.

The germline gives CDR1 LNHDA, CDR2 SQIVND (reference sequence). Trimming cost V 9 bases and J 3 bases, with 12 bases left between them. This CDR3 spans 12 amino acids. From blood, about 220-500 ng of genomic DNA served as TRB template. The V and J genes are TRBV19 and TRBJ2-7; D is unresolved. The source of this sequence is a human donor with active COVID-19. What was sequenced was blood. The CDR3 DNA sequence: TGTGCCAGCCTAGGTCCGGGCTACGAGCAGTACTTC. Its translation: CASLGPGYEQYF. The full variable domain, rest sourced from reference TRBV19 and TRBJ2-7, is DGGITQSPKYLFRKEGQNVTLSCEQNLNHDAMYWYRQDPGQGLRLIYYSQIVNDFQKGDIAEGYSVSREKKESFPLTVTSAQKNPTAFYLCASLGPGYEQYFGPGTRLTVT.